Listed below are T cell receptor beta chains from one sample, sequenced in a study of blood T cell repertoires in COVID-19. The protocol was immunoSEQ multiplex PCR, while the TCRdb copy is restricted to in-frame clones and leaves out a portion. In the table there are some 60,000 clones, approximately 90% of which are singletons. Sequencing used peripheral blood. Receptor source: a human donor in a cohort sampled during active COVID-19. CDR3s include the opening cysteine and the closing phenylalanine or tryptophan. The order of the fields is clone size, V gene, J gene, D gene, CDR3 DNA, CDR3 protein. D genes are given only for firm matches. Some rows have no size entry. The others give once, few or many, or a class for an expanded clone.

once	TRBV6-4	TRBJ1-6	.	TGTGCCAGCAGTGTAGAACAGTCTAATTCACCCCTCCACTTT	CASSVEQSNSPLHF
.	TRBV7-2	TRBJ2-3	.	TGTGCCAGCAGCTCAGCGGCGGGGGCGGGCACAGATACGCAGTATTTT	CASSSAAGAGTDTQYF
.	TRBV11-3	TRBJ2-1	.	TGTGCCAGCAGCTTAGGCGGACAGCCCTACAATGAGCAGTTCTTC	CASSLGGQPYNEQFF
few	TRBV6-2/TRBV6-3	TRBJ2-7	TRBD1	TGTGCCAGCAGTTCGGCCCTGGGACAGGGGGCTTGGTACGAGCAGTACTTC	CASSSALGQGAWYEQYF
.	TRBV6-2/TRBV6-3	TRBJ2-5	TRBD2	TGTGCCAGCAGCCCCGGACTAGCGGGAGGGTTTATTTCCCAAGAGACCCAGTACTTC	CASSPGLAGGFISQETQYF
.	TRBV11-1	TRBJ2-2	.	TGTGCCAGCAGCTTAGTTTTCAGGGGAACCGGGGAGCTGTTTTTT	CASSLVFRGTGELFF
few	TRBV11-2	TRBJ2-1	TRBD2	TGTGCCAGCAGCCGTACTAGCGGGAGAGGCAATGAGCAGTTCTTC	CASSRTSGRGNEQFF
.	TRBV7-2	TRBJ2-2	.	TGTGCCAGCAGTCCTAACAGGGTAAACACCGGGGAGCTGTTTTTT	CASSPNRVNTGELFF
.	TRBV4-2	TRBJ1-2	TRBD1	TGTGCCAGCAGCCAAGGCAAACAGGGGAACTATGGCTACACCTTC	CASSQGKQGNYGYTF
.	TRBV19	TRBJ2-1	TRBD1	TGTGCCAGTTCAGGGGGCAATGAGCAGTTCTTC	CASSGGNEQFF
.	TRBV19	TRBJ2-1	TRBD2	TGTGCCAGTAGTGTTGGGTTCAGCGGGAGGGCCCCCAATGAGCAGTTCTTC	CASSVGFSGRAPNEQFF
.	TRBV4-3	TRBJ2-1	.	TGCGCCAGCAGCCAAGAATCCCCCGGGTTTAGCGGTTACAATGAGCAGTTCTTC	CASSQESPGFSGYNEQFF
.	TRBV6-6	TRBJ2-6	.	TGTGCCAGCAGGCCGACAGGTTTTGTTGGGGCCAACGTCCTGACTTTC	CASRPTGFVGANVLTF
.	TRBV28	TRBJ1-1	.	TGTGCCGCACGGGGGTCCGACACTGAAGCTTTCTTT	CAARGSDTEAFF
.	TRBV24-1	TRBJ1-2	TRBD1	TGTGCCACCAGTGATTGGGGGACAGGGGGCAACTATGGCTACACCTTC	CATSDWGTGGNYGYTF
.	TRBV5-4	TRBJ2-7	TRBD1	TGTGCCAGCAGCCGTCCCGGGACAGGGGGCCAGTACTTC	CASSRPGTGGQYF
.	TRBV5-4	TRBJ2-7	.	TGTGCCAGCAGCCCGGCGGGAAGCTCCTACGAGCAGTACTTC	CASSPAGSSYEQYF
.	TRBV9	TRBJ2-2	TRBD1	TGTGCCAGCAGCCCCAGGGGGCAAAACACCGGGGAGCTGTTTTTT	CASSPRGQNTGELFF
.	TRBV7-9	TRBJ2-7	.	TGTGCCAGCAGCTTACCCCCCGGGGTGGGTTTGCCCTACGAGCAGTACTTC	CASSLPPGVGLPYEQYF
.	TRBV28	TRBJ2-5	.	TGTGCCAGCAGTTCGGGACTCGGCCAAGAGACCCAGTACTTC	CASSSGLGQETQYF
.	TRBV6-5	TRBJ2-5	TRBD2	TGTGCCAGCAGTTACTCAGCGGGAGGGGGACAGACCCAGTACTTC	CASSYSAGGGQTQYF
.	TRBV18	TRBJ1-5	.	TGTGCCAGCTCACCATGGGACTCGGGAGCTATGTCCCAGCATTTT	CASSPWDSGAMSQHF
.	TRBV15	TRBJ2-1	TRBD2	TGTGCCACCAGCAACGGACTAGCGGACAATGAGCAGTTCTTC	CATSNGLADNEQFF
.	TRBV19	TRBJ2-7	.	TGTGCCAGTAGTATTAACAGGCAGGGCTACGAGCAGTACTTC	CASSINRQGYEQYF
.	TRBV19	TRBJ1-1	TRBD1	TGTGCCAGTAGCCTGGTTGTTGGGACAGGGGGCACTGAAGCTTTCTTT	CASSLVVGTGGTEAFF
.	TRBV10-2	TRBJ2-1	TRBD2	TGCGCCAGCCATCGTACTAGCGGGATAAATTACAATGAGCAGTTCTTC	CASHRTSGINYNEQFF
.	TRBV19	TRBJ1-1	.	TGTGCCAGTAGTATCGGACAGAAGAACACTGAAGCTTTCTTT	CASSIGQKNTEAFF
.	TRBV19	TRBJ2-5	.	TGTGCCAGTAGTATTGATCGGGGGACCGACCAAGAGACCCAGTACTTC	CASSIDRGTDQETQYF
.	TRBV10-1	TRBJ1-1	.	TGCGCCAGCAGTGTGGAGGGCTCGATGAACACTGAAGCTTTCTTT	CASSVEGSMNTEAFF
.	TRBV6-2/TRBV6-3	TRBJ2-7	TRBD1	TGTGCCAGCAGTACAGGGGGCGCAAAATACGAGCAGTACTTC	CASSTGGAKYEQYF
.	TRBV12-3/TRBV12-4	TRBJ1-2	TRBD1	TGTGCCAGCAGTGACAGGGAAAATGGCTACACCTTC	CASSDRENGYTF
.	TRBV5-1	TRBJ2-3	.	TGCGCCAGCAGCTTGGACGTAGCGGTGGATACGCAGTATTTT	CASSLDVAVDTQYF
.	TRBV28	TRBJ1-1	TRBD1	TGTGCCAGCCTTACCTCCGGGACAGGGATGGCTTTCTTT	CASLTSGTGMAFF
.	TRBV5-1	TRBJ2-3	TRBD1	TGCGCCAGCAGCTTGGGGGGACAGGGGGCGGCAGATACGCAGTATTTT	CASSLGGQGAADTQYF
.	TRBV7-9	TRBJ2-1	TRBD2	TGTGCCAGCAGCCGCGGGAGGGCCTTCTACAATGAGCAGTTCTTC	CASSRGRAFYNEQFF
.	TRBV7-9	TRBJ2-5	TRBD1	TGTGCCAGCAGCAAGGGACAGAAACAAGAGACCCAGTACTTC	CASSKGQKQETQYF
.	TRBV5-1	TRBJ1-5	.	TGCGCCAGCAGCTTGGACGGCGGGAGCAATCAGCCCCAGCATTTT	CASSLDGGSNQPQHF
.	TRBV7-9	TRBJ1-2	TRBD1	TGTGCCAGCAGCTTAGCGGAGACAGGGAACTATGGCTACACCTTC	CASSLAETGNYGYTF
.	TRBV24-1	TRBJ2-7	TRBD1	TGTGCCACCAGTGATGAGAGGGGGCTAAGCGAGCAGTACTTC	CATSDERGLSEQYF
.	TRBV25-1	TRBJ2-7	.	TGTGCCAGCAGTGAGTGGCAGGGATCCTACGAGCAGTACTTC	CASSEWQGSYEQYF
.	TRBV3-1/TRBV3-2	TRBJ2-5	TRBD2	TGTGCCAGCAGCACCCAATCTAGCGGGAGAGAGACCCAGTACTTC	CASSTQSSGRETQYF
.	TRBV7-9	TRBJ2-7	.	TGTGCCGTCAGGAGGGACCACTACGAGCAGTACTTC	CAVRRDHYEQYF
.	TRBV7-2	TRBJ1-2	TRBD1	TGTGCCAGCAGCTTAGAAGCGGGACAGGGCTATGGCTACACCTTC	CASSLEAGQGYGYTF
.	TRBV29-1	TRBJ2-7	TRBD2	TGCAGCGTCGGACTAGCGGGAGAGGCCTACGAGCAGTACTTC	CSVGLAGEAYEQYF
.	TRBV4-3	TRBJ2-5	TRBD2	TGCGCCAGCAGCCCCCGACTAGCCCAGACCCAGTACTTC	CASSPRLAQTQYF
.	TRBV13	TRBJ2-2	TRBD1	TGTGCCAGCAGCTCTGGACAGGGGGCCCCGAACACCGGGGAGCTGTTTTTT	CASSSGQGAPNTGELFF
.	TRBV29-1	TRBJ2-2	.	TGCAGCGTTGAACGCGGGACGAACACCGGGGAGCTGTTTTTT	CSVERGTNTGELFF
.	TRBV7-2	TRBJ1-1	TRBD1	TGTGCCAGCAGCTTCCGTGGGACAGTGAACACTGAAGCTTTCTTT	CASSFRGTVNTEAFF
.	TRBV27	TRBJ2-7	.	TGTGCCAGCGGCGAACAGGCCCCTTTAGTCGAGCAGTACTTC	CASGEQAPLVEQYF
once	TRBV7-9	TRBJ1-4	TRBD1	TGTGCCAGCCGGGGGGGACAGTACAATAATGAAAAACTGTTTTTT	CASRGGQYNNEKLFF
.	TRBV4-3	TRBJ2-1	TRBD2	TGCGCCAGCAGCCATGTGCTTAGCGGGAGTGGTTACAATGAGCAGTTCTTC	CASSHVLSGSGYNEQFF
.	TRBV3-1/TRBV3-2	TRBJ2-3	.	TGTGCCAGCAGCCCCAACTGGAGGGATACGCAGTATTTT	CASSPNWRDTQYF